These T cell receptor beta chains were read from a single sample in a study of cytomegalovirus exposure and HLA in healthy donors. The data were produced by immunoSEQ multiplex PCR, yet TCRdb's version contains in-frame clones alone and is incomplete. The profile shows some 160,000 clones, around 72% of them singletons. Material: PBMCs. These receptors all come from a man between 40 and 49 years old in good health and CMV-seronegative. The CDR3 runs from the conserved cysteine through the conserved F or W. Fields, in order: D gene, V gene, J gene, clone size, CDR3 length, CDR3 protein, CDR3 DNA. D genes are given only for firm matches. The size entry is marked missing in some rows and otherwise reads once, few, many or a size class.

D gene: TRBD2; V gene: TRBV5-6; J gene: TRBJ2-3; clone size: NA; CDR3 length: 16; CDR3 protein: CASSSLAGVGTDTQYF; CDR3 DNA: TGTGCCAGCAGCTCCCTAGCGGGGGTGGGGACAGATACGCAGTATTTT
D gene: NA; V gene: TRBV4-1; J gene: TRBJ1-6; clone size: few; CDR3 length: 15; CDR3 protein: CASSHGVNYNSPLHF; CDR3 DNA: TGCGCCAGCAGCCACGGGGTCAACTATAATTCACCCCTCCACTTT
D gene: NA; V gene: TRBV29-1; J gene: TRBJ2-3; clone size: NA; CDR3 length: 13; CDR3 protein: CSVRKTGADTQYF; CDR3 DNA: TGCAGCGTTAGGAAAACCGGAGCCGATACGCAGTATTTT
D gene: NA; V gene: TRBV5-1; J gene: TRBJ2-7; clone size: NA; CDR3 length: 15; CDR3 protein: CASSYGTRSSYEQYF; CDR3 DNA: TGCGCCAGCAGCTACGGGACAAGGTCCTCCTACGAGCAGTACTTC
D gene: NA; V gene: TRBV4-1; J gene: TRBJ2-3; clone size: NA; CDR3 length: 15; CDR3 protein: CASSQVAGTPDTQYF; CDR3 DNA: TGCGCCAGCAGCCAAGTTGCGGGGACGCCAGATACGCAGTATTTT
D gene: NA; V gene: TRBV28; J gene: TRBJ1-1; clone size: NA; CDR3 length: 14; CDR3 protein: CASSFQGVNTEAFF; CDR3 DNA: TGTGCCAGCAGTTTTCAGGGCGTGAACACTGAAGCTTTCTTT
D gene: TRBD2; V gene: TRBV2; J gene: TRBJ2-5; clone size: NA; CDR3 length: 14; CDR3 protein: CASSVERELETQYF; CDR3 DNA: TGTGCCAGCAGTGTGGAGCGGGAACTAGAGACCCAGTACTTC
D gene: NA; V gene: TRBV6-6; J gene: TRBJ2-1; clone size: NA; CDR3 length: 14; CDR3 protein: CASRSGSTYNEQFF; CDR3 DNA: TGTGCCAGCAGAAGCGGCTCCACCTACAATGAGCAGTTCTTC
D gene: NA; V gene: TRBV7-9; J gene: TRBJ1-2; clone size: NA; CDR3 length: 15; CDR3 protein: CASSLGRGSNYGYTF; CDR3 DNA: TGTGCCAGCAGCTTAGGTCGGGGATCTAACTATGGCTACACCTTC
D gene: TRBD1; V gene: TRBV5-1; J gene: TRBJ1-6; clone size: NA; CDR3 length: 16; CDR3 protein: CASSPGDRGLGSPLHF; CDR3 DNA: TGCGCCAGCAGCCCAGGGGACAGGGGCTTGGGTTCACCCCTCCACTTT
D gene: NA; V gene: TRBV13; J gene: TRBJ2-7; clone size: NA; CDR3 length: 14; CDR3 protein: CASSPPRGIYEQYF; CDR3 DNA: TGTGCCAGCAGCCCCCCCCGGGGGATCTACGAGCAGTACTTC
D gene: NA; V gene: TRBV5-1; J gene: TRBJ2-2; clone size: NA; CDR3 length: 14; CDR3 protein: CASSGTFNTGELFF; CDR3 DNA: TGCGCCAGCAGCGGGACATTTAACACCGGGGAGCTGTTTTTT
D gene: NA; V gene: TRBV5-6; J gene: TRBJ2-7; clone size: NA; CDR3 length: 13; CDR3 protein: CASREVLSYEQYF; CDR3 DNA: TGTGCCAGCAGGGAGGTCCTCTCCTACGAGCAGTACTTC
D gene: TRBD2; V gene: TRBV2; J gene: TRBJ2-5; clone size: NA; CDR3 length: 16; CDR3 protein: CASSQPVGGGAETQYF; CDR3 DNA: TGTGCCAGCAGCCAACCAGTTGGCGGGGGGGCGGAGACCCAGTACTTC